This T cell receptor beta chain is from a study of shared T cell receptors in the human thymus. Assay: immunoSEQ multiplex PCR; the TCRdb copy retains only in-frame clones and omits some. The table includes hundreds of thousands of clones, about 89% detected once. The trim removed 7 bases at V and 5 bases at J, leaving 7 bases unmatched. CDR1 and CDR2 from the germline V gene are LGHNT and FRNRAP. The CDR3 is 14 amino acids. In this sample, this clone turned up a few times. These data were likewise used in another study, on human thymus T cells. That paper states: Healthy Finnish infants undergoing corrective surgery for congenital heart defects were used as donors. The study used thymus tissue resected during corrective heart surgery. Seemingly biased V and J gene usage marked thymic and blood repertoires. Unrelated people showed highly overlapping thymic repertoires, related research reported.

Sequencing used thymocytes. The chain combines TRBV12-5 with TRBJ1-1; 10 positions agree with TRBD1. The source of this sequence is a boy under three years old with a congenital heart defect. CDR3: CASAPTGGRTEAFF. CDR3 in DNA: TGTGCTAGTGCCCCGACAGGGGGCCGTACTGAAGCTTTCTTT.